What follows are 16 T cell receptor beta chains derived from one specimen sequenced in a study of cytomegalovirus exposure and HLA in healthy donors. PCR employed 60 Vbeta and 13 Jbeta primers. Assay used: immunoSEQ multiplex PCR; TCRdb lists only in-frame clones, some missing. The sample carries about 190,000 clones, 70% to 90% recorded once. The sequencing input was PBMCs. These receptors were collected from a woman between 18 and 30 years old in good health and CMV-seronegative.

The gene calls are TRBV2 and TRBJ1-1; possibly TRBD1 for D (6 bases). Germline CDR1 and CDR2: SNHLY and FYNNEI. V gave up 9 bases and J gave up 4 bases, with 15 bases separating them. This CDR3 is built from 13 residues. CDR3 in amino acids: CAREGEIGTEAFF. The CDR3 region has the DNA TGTGCCAGAGAGGGGGAGATCGGCACTGAAGCTTTCTTT.

V usage is TRBV7-3 and J usage is TRBJ2-2, with D unresolved. Per germline, CDR1 SGHTA and CDR2 FQGTGA. Trimming stripped 1 base from V and 13 bases from J, with 16 bases between. The length of the CDR3 is 14 residues. CDR3 in DNA: TGTGCCAGCAGCTTAAGATTCAGTAGCCCGGTGCTGTTTTTT. It yields the protein CASSLRFSSPVLFF. The variable domain in full, completed from reference TRBV7-3 and TRBJ2-2, reads GAGVSQTPSNKVTEKGKYVELRCDPISGHTALYWYRQSLGQGPEFLIYFQGTGAADDSGLPNDRFFAVRPEGSVSTLKIQRTERGDSAVYLCASSLRFSSPVLFFGEGSRLTVL.

The rearrangement uses TRBV5-1 and TRBJ2-7; possible D gene TRBD2, 6 bases. The length of the CDR3 is 16 residues. Between the trimmed V and J ends, which lost 0 bases and 2 bases, there was a span of 15 bases. In germline, CDR1 is SGHRS, CDR2 YFSETQ. In nucleotides, the CDR3 is TGCGCCAGCAGCTTGGCCGGGGGTCCAGGAACCTACGAGCAGTACTTC. Its translation is CASSLAGGPGTYEQYF.

The rearrangement uses TRBV29-1 and TRBJ2-1; possible D gene TRBD2, 8 bases. Trimming took 7 bases from V and 3 from J, leaving 16 bases between them. CDR3 length equals 14 residues. Germline CDR1 and CDR2: SQVTM and ANQGSEA. The CDR3 loop is CSAGGQGDYNEQFF. DNA of the CDR3: TGCAGCGCGGGGGGGCAGGGGGACTACAATGAGCAGTTCTTC.

The rearrangement uses TRBV6-6 and TRBJ2-3; 7 bases match TRBD2. V lost 5 bases to trimming and J lost 5 bases; unmatched junction nucleotides: 10. This CDR3 is built from 15 residues. Germline CDR1 is MNHNY and CDR2 is SVGAGI (reference sequence). In nucleotides, the CDR3 is TGTGCCAGCAGTCCCGAGCGGGGAGGGAAAGATACGCAGTATTTT. Translated: CASSPERGGKDTQYF.

V and J are TRBV6-5 and TRBJ2-1, with 9 positions matching TRBD2. The CDR3 contains 14 residues. Per germline, CDR1 MNHEY and CDR2 SVGAGI. V shed 4 bases, J shed 9 bases, and the junction held 7 bases outside the gene matches. CDR3 in amino acids: CASSWRSGRIEQFF. The CDR3 region has the DNA TGTGCCAGCAGTTGGCGTAGCGGGAGAATTGAGCAGTTCTTC.

V usage is TRBV6-6 and J usage is TRBJ1-3; D gene ambiguous. This CDR3 comprises 14 residues. Trimming took off 7 bases at V and 0 bases at J, with 10 bases between the two ends. The germline gives CDR1 MNHNY, CDR2 SVGAGI (reference sequence). The CDR3 loop reads CASNGLSSGNTIYF. The CDR3 DNA follows: TGTGCCAGCAATGGACTCAGCTCTGGAAACACCATATATTTT.

The chain recombines TRBV11-2 with TRBJ1-4; TRBD1 matches at 8 bases. The germline CDR1 and CDR2 sequences are SGHAT and FQNNGV. There are 15 residues in the CDR3. V lost 4 bases, J lost 8 bases, and 9 bases stayed unmatched. CDR3 bases: TGTGCCAGCAGCTACTTACAGGGGGGCCCGGAAAAACTGTTTTTT. Protein: CASSYLQGGPEKLFF.

The chain couples TRBV2 to TRBJ1-6; a weak D match, TRBD1 (5 bases). This CDR3 has 16 amino acids. Germline CDR1 SNHLY, CDR2 FYNNEI. Trimming removed 6 bases at V and 6 bases at J, with 18 bases between. The CDR3, as DNA: TGTGCCAGCAGGGCCAGGGAAAGTTACGGTAATTCACCCCTCCACTTT. Translation: CASRARESYGNSPLHF.

The rearrangement links TRBV11-1 to TRBJ2-3; TRBD2 agrees at 9 bases. After removal of 6 bases from V and 0 bases from J, the junction contained 4 bases not matched to a gene. The CDR3 covers 15 residues. Germline V CDR1 and CDR2: SGHAT, FQDESV (reference sequence). The CDR3 sequence: CASSPTSGSTDTQYF. For the CDR3, the DNA is TGTGCCAGCAGTCCGACTAGCGGAAGCACAGATACGCAGTATTTT.

As DNA, the CDR3 is TGTGCCAGTAGTATAGATCGCACGGGAAATCAGCCCCAGCATTTT. This sequence encodes CASSIDRTGNQPQHF. J is TRBJ1-5 and V is TRBV19; D not certain. The CDR3 is 15 residues long. Trimming took 0 bases from V and 4 from J, leaving 10 bases between them. Germline V gene sequence: CDR1 LNHDA, CDR2 SQIVND (reference sequence). Full variable domain (rest looked up from reference TRBV19 and TRBJ1-5): DGGITQSPKYLFRKEGQNVTLSCEQNLNHDAMYWYRQDPGQGLRLIYYSQIVNDFQKGDIAEGYSVSREKKESFPLTVTSAQKNPTAFYLCASSIDRTGNQPQHFGDGTRLSIL.

The CDR3 here is CASSLVPVTEAFF. In DNA, the CDR3 is TGTGCCAGCAGCTTAGTGCCGGTCACTGAAGCTTTCTTT. The chain carries TRBV7-9 and TRBJ1-1; no firm D call. There are 13 residues in the CDR3. CDR1 SEHNR and CDR2 FQNEAQ come from the germline V gene (reference sequence). Between the trimmed V and J ends, which lost 1 base and 4 bases, there was a span of 7 bases.

CDR3 amino acids: CASSLGTSGTSYEQYF. The CDR3 DNA reads TGTGCCAGCAGCTTAGGAACTAGCGGGACCTCCTACGAGCAGTACTTC. This chain uses TRBV7-2 with TRBJ2-7; 10 bases are shared with TRBD2. The length of the CDR3 is 16 residues. Germline trimming cut 1 base from V and 0 bases from J; bases unmatched to any gene: 3. Per germline, CDR1 SGHTA and CDR2 FQGNSA. Supplemented by reference TRBV7-2 and TRBJ2-7, the full variable domain reads GAGVSQSPSNKVTEKGKDVELRCDPISGHTALYWYRQSLGQGLEFLIYFQGNSAPDKSGLPSDRFSAERTGGSVSTLTIQRTQQEDSAVYLCASSLGTSGTSYEQYFGPGTRLTVT.

This chain links TRBV5-3 with TRBJ2-1; D is unclear. TRBV5-3 falls under the ORF class, with uncertain function. Trimming pared 0 bases from V and 0 bases from J, leaving 13 bases between. This CDR3 is 17 amino acids long. The CDR3 nucleotides are TGTGCCAGAAGCTTGGGGTGGGTGCGGAGCTCCTACAATGAGCAGTTCTTC. Its translation: CARSLGWVRSSYNEQFF.

This sequence joins TRBV27 and TRBJ2-5, with D maybe TRBD2 (6 bases). The DNA end is more similar to TRBJ2-7, so the J call may be wrong. This CDR3 region has 13 residues. CDR1 MNHEY and CDR2 SMNVEV come from the germline V gene (reference sequence). The CDR3 bases are TGTGCCAGCAGTTTATACGGGGAGGACGAGCAGTACTTC. It codes for CASSLYGEDEQYF.

V is TRBV5-1 and J is TRBJ1-6, with TRBD1 identical over 8 bases. Germline V gene lookup returns CDR1 SGHRS and CDR2 YFSETQ. The CDR3 covers 14 residues. Unmatched junction bases numbered 3, after V lost 0 bases and J lost 10 bases. The DNA of the CDR3 is TGCGCCAGCAGCTTGGGGACAGGGAGATCACCCCTCCACTTT. Translated: CASSLGTGRSPLHF.